The source of this TCR beta chain is a study of beta chain features in type 1 diabetes. Study-level points and caveats: A moderate, significant TCRB CDR3 shortening appeared in type 1 diabetes across four CD4+ subsets. For type 1 diabetes patients, VDJ junctions showed fewer insertions and more deletions.

V trimming: 7 bases; J trimming: 9 bases; junction bases outside the gene matches: 9. Germline loops: CDR1 LNHDA, CDR2 SQIVND (reference sequence). This CDR3 has 14 amino acids. Isolation of CD4+ naive, central memory, regulatory and stem cell-like memory cells was achieved by sorting via CD45RO/CCR7/CD25/CD127/CD95/CD27. The study reverse transcribed the entire isolated RNA, so it sequenced expressed TCRB transcripts. Naive, central memory and regulatory T cell samples produced a mean of about 3.5 million reads. Assay: immunoSEQ multiplex PCR; the TCRdb copy retains only in-frame clones and omits some. The data show 350,000 to 450,000 clones, approximately 14% seen once. This clone has only a few counts. Its antigen is unidentified.

The chain recombines TRBV19 with TRBJ2-1, with 10 positions matching TRBD1. The sequence was collected from a man aged 25 to 40 in good health. Material: naive CD4+ T cells from blood. The CDR3 DNA sequence: TGTGCCAGTACCCCGGGACAGGGGCCGAGTGAGCAGTTCTTC. It yields the protein CASTPGQGPSEQFF.